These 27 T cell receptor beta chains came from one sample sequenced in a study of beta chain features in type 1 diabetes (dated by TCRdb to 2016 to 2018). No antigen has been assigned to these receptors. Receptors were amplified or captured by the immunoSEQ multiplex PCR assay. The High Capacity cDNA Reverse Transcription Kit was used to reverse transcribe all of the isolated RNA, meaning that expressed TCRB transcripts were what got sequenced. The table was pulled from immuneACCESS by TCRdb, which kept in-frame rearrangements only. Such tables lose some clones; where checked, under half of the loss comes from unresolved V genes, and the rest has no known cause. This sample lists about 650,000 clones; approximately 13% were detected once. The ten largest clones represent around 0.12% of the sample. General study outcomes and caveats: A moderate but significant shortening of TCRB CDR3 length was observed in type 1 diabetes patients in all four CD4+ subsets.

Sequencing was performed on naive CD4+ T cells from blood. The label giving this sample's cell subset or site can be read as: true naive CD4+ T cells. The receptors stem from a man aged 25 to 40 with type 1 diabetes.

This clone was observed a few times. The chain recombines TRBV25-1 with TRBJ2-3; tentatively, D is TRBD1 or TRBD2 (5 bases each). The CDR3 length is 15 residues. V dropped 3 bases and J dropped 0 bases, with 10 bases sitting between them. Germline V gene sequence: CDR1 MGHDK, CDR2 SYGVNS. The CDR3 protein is CASSDPWDSTDTQYF. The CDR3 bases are TGTGCCAGCAGTGACCCCTGGGACAGCACAGATACGCAGTATTTT.

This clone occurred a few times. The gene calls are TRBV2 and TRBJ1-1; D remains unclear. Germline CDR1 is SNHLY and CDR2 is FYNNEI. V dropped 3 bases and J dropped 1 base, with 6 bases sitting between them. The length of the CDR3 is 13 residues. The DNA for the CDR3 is TGTGCCAGCAGTGATCTATCGAACACTGAAGCTTTCTTT. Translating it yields CASSDLSNTEAFF.

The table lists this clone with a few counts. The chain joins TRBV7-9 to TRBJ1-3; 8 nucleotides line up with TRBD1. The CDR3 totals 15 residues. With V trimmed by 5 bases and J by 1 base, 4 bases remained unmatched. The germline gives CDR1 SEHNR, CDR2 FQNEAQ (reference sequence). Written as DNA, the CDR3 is TGTGCCAGCAGCACAGACAGGGGATCTGGAAACACCATATATTTT. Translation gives CASSTDRGSGNTIYF.

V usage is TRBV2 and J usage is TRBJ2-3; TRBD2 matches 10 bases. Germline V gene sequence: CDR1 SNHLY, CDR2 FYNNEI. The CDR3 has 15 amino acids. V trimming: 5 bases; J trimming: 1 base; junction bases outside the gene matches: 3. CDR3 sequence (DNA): TGTGCCAGCAGTCCAAGCGGGGGGGGCACAGATACGCAGTATTTT. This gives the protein CASSPSGGGTDTQYF.

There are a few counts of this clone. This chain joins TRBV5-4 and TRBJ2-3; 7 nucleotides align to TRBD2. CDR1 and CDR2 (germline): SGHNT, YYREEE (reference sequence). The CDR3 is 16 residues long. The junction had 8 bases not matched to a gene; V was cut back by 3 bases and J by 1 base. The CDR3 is CASSSTASGRTDTQYF. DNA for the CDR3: TGTGCCAGCAGCTCCACCGCTAGCGGCCGCACAGATACGCAGTATTTT.

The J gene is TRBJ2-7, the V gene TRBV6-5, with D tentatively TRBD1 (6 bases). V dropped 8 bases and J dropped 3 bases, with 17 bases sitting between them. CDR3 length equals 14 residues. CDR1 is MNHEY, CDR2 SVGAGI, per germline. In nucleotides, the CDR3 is TGTGCCAGCCGTATTCCGGGACACCTCTACGAGCAGTACTTC. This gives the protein CASRIPGHLYEQYF.

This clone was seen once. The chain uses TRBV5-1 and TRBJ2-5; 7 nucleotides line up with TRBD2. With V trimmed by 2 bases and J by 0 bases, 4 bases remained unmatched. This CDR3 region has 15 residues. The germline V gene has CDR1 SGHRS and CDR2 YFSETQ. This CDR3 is CASSLFGTNQETQYF. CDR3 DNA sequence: TGCGCCAGCAGCTTATTCGGGACTAACCAAGAGACCCAGTACTTC.

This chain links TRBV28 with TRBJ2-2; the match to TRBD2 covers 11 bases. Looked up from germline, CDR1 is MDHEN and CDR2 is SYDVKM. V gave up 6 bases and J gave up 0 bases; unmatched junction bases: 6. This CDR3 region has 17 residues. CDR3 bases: TGTGCCAGCAGCTCTAGCGGGGGGCCTTCGAACACCGGGGAGCTGTTTTTT. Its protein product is CASSSSGGPSNTGELFF. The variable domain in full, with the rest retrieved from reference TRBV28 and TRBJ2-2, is DVKVTQSSRYLVKRTGEKVFLECVQDMDHENMFWYRQDPGLGLRLIYFSYDVKMKEKGDIPEGYSVSREKKERFSLILESASTNQTSMYLCASSSSGGPSNTGELFFGEGSRLTVL.

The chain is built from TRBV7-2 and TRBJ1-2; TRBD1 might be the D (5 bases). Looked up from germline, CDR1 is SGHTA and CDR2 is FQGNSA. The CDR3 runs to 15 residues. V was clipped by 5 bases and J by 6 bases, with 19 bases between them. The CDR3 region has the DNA TGTGCCAGCAGCCCTAGGGACCTATTGCTCGATGGCTACACCTTC. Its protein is CASSPRDLLLDGYTF.

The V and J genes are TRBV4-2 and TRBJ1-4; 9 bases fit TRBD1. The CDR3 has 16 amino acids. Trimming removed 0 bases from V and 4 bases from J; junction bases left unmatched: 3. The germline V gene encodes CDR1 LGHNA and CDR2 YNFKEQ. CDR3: CASSQDRGQGNEKLFF. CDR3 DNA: TGTGCCAGCAGCCAAGATAGGGGACAGGGTAATGAAAAACTGTTTTTT.

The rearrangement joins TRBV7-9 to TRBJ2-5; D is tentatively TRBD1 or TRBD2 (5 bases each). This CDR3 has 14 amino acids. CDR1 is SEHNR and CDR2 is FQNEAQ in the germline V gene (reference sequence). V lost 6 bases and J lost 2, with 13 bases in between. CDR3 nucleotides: TGTGCCAGCAGTGATCGAGGGGATCAAGAGACCCAGTACTTC. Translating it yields CASSDRGDQETQYF.

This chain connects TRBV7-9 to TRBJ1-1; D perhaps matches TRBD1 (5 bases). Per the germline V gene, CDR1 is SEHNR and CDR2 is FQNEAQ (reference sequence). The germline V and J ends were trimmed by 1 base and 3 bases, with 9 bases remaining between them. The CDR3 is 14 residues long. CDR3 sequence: CASSLEGGDTEAFF. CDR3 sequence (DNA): TGTGCCAGCAGCTTAGAGGGAGGGGACACTGAAGCTTTCTTT.

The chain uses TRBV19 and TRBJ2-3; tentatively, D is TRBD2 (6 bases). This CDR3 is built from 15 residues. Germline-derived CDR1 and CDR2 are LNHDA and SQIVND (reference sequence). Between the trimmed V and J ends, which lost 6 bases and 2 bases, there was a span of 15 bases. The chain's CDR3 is CASSRYGGNTDTQYF. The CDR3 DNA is TGTGCCAGTAGCCGATACGGCGGGAACACAGATACGCAGTATTTT.

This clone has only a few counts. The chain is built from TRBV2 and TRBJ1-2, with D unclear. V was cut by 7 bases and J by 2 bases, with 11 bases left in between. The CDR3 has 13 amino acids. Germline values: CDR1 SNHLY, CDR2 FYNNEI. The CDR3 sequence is CASTEGWNYGYTF. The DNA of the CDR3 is TGTGCCAGCACCGAGGGATGGAACTATGGCTACACCTTC. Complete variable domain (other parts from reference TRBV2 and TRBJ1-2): EPEVTQTPSHQVTQMGQEVILRCVPISNHLYFYWYRQILGQKVEFLVSFYNNEISEKSEIFDDQFSVERPDGSNFTLKIRSTKLEDSAMYFCASTEGWNYGYTFGSGTRLTVV.

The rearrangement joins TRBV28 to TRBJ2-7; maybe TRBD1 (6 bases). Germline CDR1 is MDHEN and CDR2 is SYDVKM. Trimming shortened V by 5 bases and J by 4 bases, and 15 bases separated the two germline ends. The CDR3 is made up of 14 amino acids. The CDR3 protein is CASSVPNRVYEQYF. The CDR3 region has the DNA TGTGCCAGCAGTGTCCCGAACAGGGTTTACGAGCAGTACTTC.

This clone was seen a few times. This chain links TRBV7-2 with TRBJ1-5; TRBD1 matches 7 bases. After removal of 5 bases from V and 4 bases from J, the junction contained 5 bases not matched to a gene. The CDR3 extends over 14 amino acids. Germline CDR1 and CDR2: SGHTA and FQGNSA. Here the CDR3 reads CASSAQGVNQPQHF. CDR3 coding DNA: TGTGCCAGCAGCGCTCAGGGGGTGAATCAGCCCCAGCATTTT. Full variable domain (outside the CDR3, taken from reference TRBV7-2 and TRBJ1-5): GAGVSQSPSNKVTEKGKDVELRCDPISGHTALYWYRQSLGQGLEFLIYFQGNSAPDKSGLPSDRFSAERTGGSVSTLTIQRTQQEDSAVYLCASSAQGVNQPQHFGDGTRLSIL.

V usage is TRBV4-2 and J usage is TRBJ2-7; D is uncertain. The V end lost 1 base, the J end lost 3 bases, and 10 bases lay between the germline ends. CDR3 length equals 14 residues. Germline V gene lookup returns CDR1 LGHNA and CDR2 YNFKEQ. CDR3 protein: CASSQGNTNYEQYF. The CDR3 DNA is TGTGCCAGCAGCCAAGGCAACACCAACTACGAGCAGTACTTC.

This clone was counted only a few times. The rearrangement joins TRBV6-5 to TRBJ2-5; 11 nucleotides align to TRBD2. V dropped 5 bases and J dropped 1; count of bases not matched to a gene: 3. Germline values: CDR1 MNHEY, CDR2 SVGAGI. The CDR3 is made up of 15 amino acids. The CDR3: CASSKGTSGQETQYF. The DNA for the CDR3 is TGTGCCAGCAGTAAAGGGACTAGCGGCCAAGAGACCCAGTACTTC.

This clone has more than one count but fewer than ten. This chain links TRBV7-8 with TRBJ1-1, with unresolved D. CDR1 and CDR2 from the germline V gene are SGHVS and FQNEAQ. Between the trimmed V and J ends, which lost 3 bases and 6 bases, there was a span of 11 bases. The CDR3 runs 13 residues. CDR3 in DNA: TGTGCCAGCAGCTTTAACGGGAGTCCTGAAGCTTTCTTT. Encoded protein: CASSFNGSPEAFF.

DNA for the CDR3: TGTGCCAGCAGCATAAGCGGGGGGTTCTACGAGCAGTACTTC. Translating it yields CASSISGGFYEQYF. The V and J genes are TRBV7-6 and TRBJ2-7; TRBD2 matches 9 bases. The V gene's germline CDR1 is SGHVS and CDR2 FNYEAQ. Trimming removed 5 bases from V and 3 bases from J; junction bases left unmatched: 5. The CDR3 spans 14 residues.

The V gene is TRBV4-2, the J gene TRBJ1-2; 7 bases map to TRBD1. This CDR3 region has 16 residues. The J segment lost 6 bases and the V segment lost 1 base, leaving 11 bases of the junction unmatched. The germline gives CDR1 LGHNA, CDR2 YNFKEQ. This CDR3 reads CASSQVGDSKINGYTF. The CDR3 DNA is TGTGCCAGCAGCCAAGTCGGGGACAGTAAGATAAATGGCTACACCTTC.

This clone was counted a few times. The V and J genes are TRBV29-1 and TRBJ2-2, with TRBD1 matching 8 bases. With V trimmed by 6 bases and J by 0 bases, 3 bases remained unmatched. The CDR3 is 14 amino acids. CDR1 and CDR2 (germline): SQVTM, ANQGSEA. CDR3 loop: CSVRTGTNTGELFF. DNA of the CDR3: TGCAGCGTGCGGACAGGGACGAACACCGGGGAGCTGTTTTTT.

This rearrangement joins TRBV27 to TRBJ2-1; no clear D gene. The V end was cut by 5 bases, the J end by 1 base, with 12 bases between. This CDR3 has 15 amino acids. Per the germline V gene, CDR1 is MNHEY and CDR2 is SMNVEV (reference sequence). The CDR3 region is CASSPGAGSYNEQFF. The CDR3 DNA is TGTGCCAGCAGTCCCGGAGCCGGGTCCTACAATGAGCAGTTCTTC.

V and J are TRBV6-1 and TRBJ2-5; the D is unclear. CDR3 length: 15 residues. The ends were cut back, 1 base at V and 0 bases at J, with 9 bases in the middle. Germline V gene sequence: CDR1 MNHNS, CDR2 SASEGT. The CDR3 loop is CASSEGTTYQETQYF. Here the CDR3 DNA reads TGTGCCAGCAGTGAAGGGACCACGTACCAAGAGACCCAGTACTTC.

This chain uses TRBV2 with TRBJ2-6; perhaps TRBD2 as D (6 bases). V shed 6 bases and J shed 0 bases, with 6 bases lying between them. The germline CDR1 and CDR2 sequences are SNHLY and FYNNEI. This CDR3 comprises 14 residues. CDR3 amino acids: CASRGLSGANVLTF. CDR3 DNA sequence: TGTGCCAGCAGGGGACTCTCTGGGGCCAACGTCCTGACTTTC. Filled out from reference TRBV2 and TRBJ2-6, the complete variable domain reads EPEVTQTPSHQVTQMGQEVILRCVPISNHLYFYWYRQILGQKVEFLVSFYNNEISEKSEIFDDQFSVERPDGSNFTLKIRSTKLEDSAMYFCASRGLSGANVLTFGAGSRLTVL.

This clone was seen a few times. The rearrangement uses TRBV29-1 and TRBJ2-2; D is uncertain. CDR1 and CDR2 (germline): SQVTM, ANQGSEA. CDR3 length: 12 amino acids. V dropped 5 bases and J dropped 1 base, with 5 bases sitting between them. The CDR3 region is CSVPGNTGELFF. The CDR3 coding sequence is TGCAGCGTTCCAGGGAACACCGGGGAGCTGTTTTTT.

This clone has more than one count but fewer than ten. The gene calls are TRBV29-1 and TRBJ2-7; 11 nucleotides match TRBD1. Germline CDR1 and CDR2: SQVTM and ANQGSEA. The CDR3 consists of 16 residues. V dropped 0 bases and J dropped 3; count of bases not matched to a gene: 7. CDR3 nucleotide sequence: TGCAGCGTTGAAGAGGGGACAGGGGGTCGGAACTACGAGCAGTACTTC. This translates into CSVEEGTGGRNYEQYF.